The present T cell receptor (beta chain) was sequenced within a study of blood T cells in healthy people across ages. Study-wide points: A strong correlation was seen between TCR beta diversity and naive T cell percentage.

It was with a sample-barcoded 5' primer and a J-beta primer mix that a second PCR of about 6 to 12 cycles was run. TCRdb re-derived calls from the 5' RACE reads in MiXCR, one entry per CDR3 protein. In the table there are roughly 800,000 distinct CDR3 sequences, 55% to 70% of which are singletons. Germline V gene lookup returns CDR1 SQVTM and CDR2 ANQGSEA. CDR3 size: 13 residues. V lost 4 bases and J lost 1, with 11 bases in between. This clonotype has only a few counts. Its target is unknown. This sequence joins TRBV29-1 and TRBJ2-7; D gene unclear. The specimen sequenced was blood. The TCR originated in a man aged 25 to 40 in good health. CDR3 nucleotide sequence: TGCAGCGTTGCGGTGGTTAGTTCCTACGAGCAGTACTTC. Amino acids: CSVAVVSSYEQYF.